The clone carrying this T cell receptor (beta chain) appeared a single time. This sample was included in a study of cytomegalovirus exposure and HLA in healthy donors. 60 Vbeta and 13 Jbeta primers were used in PCR. Clones were sequenced by immunoSEQ multiplex PCR, and TCRdb holds only the in-frame ones, with some missing. Of 150,000 to 250,000 clones listed, roughly 85% are singletons. The sample was PBMCs. The sequence was obtained from a woman in her forties or fifties in good health and CMV-seronegative.

The CDR3 region has the DNA TGCAGCGTTGAAGGGCAGGGGAAGTACTACGAGCAGTACTTC. This codes for CSVEGQGKYYEQYF. The chain uses TRBV29-1 and TRBJ2-7; a weak D match, TRBD1 (6 bases). V was shortened by 1 base and J by 3 bases, with 13 bases between the two germline ends. This CDR3 region has 14 residues. CDR1 is SQVTM, CDR2 ANQGSEA, per germline.